These 20 T cell receptor beta chains originate from one sample sequenced in a study of blood T cell repertoires in COVID-19. Assay used: immunoSEQ multiplex PCR; TCRdb lists only in-frame clones, some missing. Altogether 250,000 to 350,000 clones are present, roughly 83% being singletons, with the ten largest covering roughly 1.6%. Sequenced sample: peripheral blood. The receptors were sampled from a human donor with COVID-19, enrolled during active disease. The donor label of this sample is uncertain.

This clone was observed a few times. The chain is built from TRBV4-2 and TRBJ2-1; TRBD2 matches at 8 bases. V shed 1 base, J shed 6 bases, and the junction held 5 bases outside the gene matches. Germline V gene data show CDR1 as LGHNA and CDR2 as YNFKEQ. This CDR3 has 15 amino acids. CDR3 loop: CASSQARLAPNEQFF. The DNA of the CDR3 is TGTGCCAGCAGCCAAGCAAGACTAGCGCCCAATGAGCAGTTCTTC.

CDR3 sequence: CASTTLKAPQHF. The CDR3 DNA reads as TGTGCCAGCACCACCCTCAAAGCGCCCCAGCATTTT. The V and J genes are TRBV12-3 or TRBV12-4 and TRBJ1-5; no clear D gene. The CDR3 has 12 amino acids. The V and J ends lost 7 bases and 9 bases respectively, with 13 bases between them.

This sequence joins TRBV30 and TRBJ2-2, with 8 bases aligning to TRBD2. V dropped 2 bases and J dropped 4; count of bases not matched to a gene: 12. This CDR3 has 17 amino acids. CDR1 GTSNPN and CDR2 SVGIG come from the germline V gene (reference sequence). The CDR3 bases are TGTGCCTGGAGTCCCCCCGGGGTTAGCGGGATCACCGGGGAGCTGTTTTTT. Translated: CAWSPPGVSGITGELFF.

This chain joins TRBV30 and TRBJ2-6, with D perhaps matching TRBD2 (5 bases). This CDR3 contains 14 residues. CDR1 is GTSNPN, CDR2 SVGIG, per germline (reference sequence). Trimming stripped 4 bases from V and 4 bases from J, with 11 bases between. The CDR3 reads CAWMRVSGANVLTF. DNA of the CDR3: TGTGCCTGGATGAGGGTCTCCGGGGCCAACGTCCTGACTTTC.

This sequence joins TRBV5-8 and TRBJ1-2, with D unresolved. Germline CDR1 SGHTS, CDR2 YDEGEE. Trimming shortened V by 1 base and J by 10 bases, and 14 bases separated the two germline ends. The CDR3 spans 13 residues. As DNA, the CDR3 is TGTGCCAGCAGCTTGCGCCGGGTCCTGGACTACACCTTC. Translation gives CASSLRRVLDYTF.

The gene calls are TRBV7-9 and TRBJ1-4, with no clear D. Trimming removed 1 base from V and 0 bases from J, with 6 bases in between. The CDR3 spans 15 residues. Germline assignment: CDR1 SEHNR and CDR2 FQNEAQ (reference sequence). The CDR3 DNA reads as TGTGCCAGCAGCTTAGTGGGCCCAACTAATGAAAAACTGTTTTTT. It encodes CASSLVGPTNEKLFF.

The V gene is TRBV4-2, the J gene TRBJ2-2, with 8 positions matching TRBD2. The V gene end was trimmed by 3 bases and the J gene end by 8 bases; junction bases not matched to a gene: 8. Germline-derived CDR1 and CDR2 are LGHNA and YNFKEQ. This CDR3 comprises 15 residues. This chain's CDR3 is CASSHDIEREGELFF. The CDR3 DNA is TGTGCCAGCAGCCATGACATCGAGCGGGAGGGGGAGCTGTTTTTT.

The CDR3 DNA is TGTGCCAGCAGCTTAGGGGACATAAACACCGGGGAGCTGTTTTTT. This encodes CASSLGDINTGELFF. The rearrangement joins TRBV13 to TRBJ2-2; D possibly corresponds to TRBD1 (5 bases). The length of the CDR3 is 15 residues. Trimming removed 0 bases at V and 2 bases at J, with 7 bases between. Germline lookup yields CDR1 PRHDT and CDR2 FYEKMQ (reference sequence).

This chain joins TRBV11-3 and TRBJ2-5; 10 nucleotides agree with TRBD1. This CDR3 region has 15 residues. Germline CDR1 is SGHNT and CDR2 is YENEEA. J lost 3 bases, V lost 5 bases, and 6 bases had no gene match. CDR3 protein: CASSRGTGAEETQYF. CDR3 DNA: TGTGCCAGCAGCCGCGGGACAGGGGCTGAAGAGACCCAGTACTTC.

V usage is TRBV21-1 and J usage is TRBJ2-5; TRBD2 was called by the table and not checked on the DNA. TRBV21-1 corresponds to a pseudogene. The CDR3 has 16 residues. The CDR3 bases are TGTGCCAGCAGCAAAGACCCGACTAGCGGTGAAGAGACCCAGTACTTC. Translated, it gives CASSKDPTSGEETQYF.

The chain is built from TRBV27 and TRBJ1-2; TRBD1 agrees at 12 bases. CDR1 is MNHEY and CDR2 is SMNVEV in the germline V gene (reference sequence). The CDR3 loop spans 17 amino acids. V shed 0 bases and J 4 bases; nucleotides not matched to a gene: 6. The CDR3 bases are TGTGCCAGCAGTTTATCCCGGGACAGGGGGCGCCTCTATGGCTACACCTTC. Its protein product is CASSLSRDRGRLYGYTF.

V usage is TRBV6-1 and J usage is TRBJ1-2, with D possibly being TRBD1 (5 bases). Germline CDR1 reads MNHNS; CDR2 reads SASEGT. V was cut by 3 bases and J by 2 bases, with 7 bases left in between. This CDR3 is built from 13 residues. CDR3 bases: TGTGCCAGCAGTGATCAGGGAAACTATGGCTACACCTTC. Translating gives CASSDQGNYGYTF.

This clone was observed once. The V gene is TRBV7-8, the J gene TRBJ2-7; 12 bases map to TRBD2. Germline V gene lookup returns CDR1 SGHVS and CDR2 FQNEAQ. The CDR3 sequence is 13 residues long. V was pared by 4 bases and J by 10 bases, with 5 bases of the junction left unmatched. The CDR3 DNA follows: TGTGCCAGCAGCTCCGGGACTAGCGGGTTTCAGTACTTC. Protein: CASSSGTSGFQYF.

This clone was observed once. The chain recombines TRBV11-3 with TRBJ2-3, with a tentative D call TRBD1 (6 bases). V was shortened by 0 bases and J by 5 bases, with 24 bases between the two germline ends. The CDR3 covers 19 residues. The germline V gene encodes CDR1 SGHNT and CDR2 YENEEA. CDR3 amino acids: CASSLEGAARLIFLDTQYF. CDR3 DNA sequence: TGTGCCAGCAGCTTAGAGGGGGCAGCGAGACTGATTTTCCTAGATACGCAGTATTTT.

This clone was detected only once. The chain combines TRBV7-3 with TRBJ1-1; possibly TRBD1 for D (6 bases). Germline CDR1 reads SGHTA; CDR2 reads FQGTGA. This CDR3 has 13 amino acids. Trimming shortened V by 5 bases and J by 4 bases, and 11 bases separated the two germline ends. CDR3 nucleotide sequence: TGTGCCAGCAGCCCAAACAGGGCCACTGAAGCTTTCTTT. Its translation: CASSPNRATEAFF. Full variable domain (remainder filled in from reference TRBV7-3 and TRBJ1-1): GAGVSQTPSNKVTEKGKYVELRCDPISGHTALYWYRQSLGQGPEFLIYFQGTGAADDSGLPNDRFFAVRPEGSVSTLKIQRTERGDSAVYLCASSPNRATEAFFGQGTRLTVV.

V and J are TRBV19 and TRBJ2-1; TRBD2 aligns across 10 bases. Germline CDR1 is LNHDA and CDR2 is SQIVND (reference sequence). V lost 3 bases to trimming and J lost 9 bases; unmatched junction nucleotides: 5. CDR3 length: 14 residues. CDR3 DNA sequence: TGTGCCAGTAGTATCAAGCGGGGGGGAGCTGAGCAGTTCTTC. Translating gives CASSIKRGGAEQFF.

The chain combines TRBV5-1 with TRBJ2-5, with 7 bases matching TRBD2. Trimming cost V 3 bases and J 5 bases; bases outside gene matches: 7. This CDR3 has 14 amino acids. Germline V gene data show CDR1 as SGHRS and CDR2 as YFSETQ. CDR3 amino acids: CASSSPAGEETQYF. The CDR3 DNA follows: TGCGCCAGCAGCTCCCCTGCGGGAGAGGAGACCCAGTACTTC.

This rearrangement joins TRBV5-1 to TRBJ2-1, with 9 bases lining up with TRBD2. The germline V gene has CDR1 SGHRS and CDR2 YFSETQ. With 2 bases clipped from V and 2 bases from J, the junction kept 8 bases outside the gene matches. The length of the CDR3 is 17 residues. CDR3: CASSFSSGSAPYNEQFF. The DNA of the CDR3 is TGCGCCAGCAGCTTTAGTAGCGGGAGCGCACCCTACAATGAGCAGTTCTTC.

The chain links TRBV27 to TRBJ1-3, with TRBD1 as a possible D gene (6 bases). CDR1 and CDR2 from the germline V gene are MNHEY and SMNVEV (reference sequence). The CDR3 consists of 15 residues. The V and J ends lost 6 bases and 4 bases respectively, with 16 bases between them. CDR3 sequence (DNA): TGTGCCAGCAGACTAACAGGGTTGGAAGGAAACACCATATATTTT. It encodes CASRLTGLEGNTIYF.

This clone was recorded a few times. The chain combines TRBV20-1 with TRBJ1-3; D gene unclear. This CDR3 is built from 12 residues. CDR1 and CDR2 from the germline V gene are DFQATT and SNEGSKA (reference sequence). The V and J ends lost 3 bases and 8 bases respectively, with 11 bases between them. The CDR3 reads CSASRRQDTIYF. The CDR3 coding sequence is TGCAGTGCTAGTAGGAGGCAGGACACCATATATTTT.